This T cell receptor (beta chain) is from a study of long-term antiretroviral therapy in people with HIV. The study's findings and limits: Pre-ART clonal expansions dominated every time point's repertoire.

As to this clone: Its target is unknown.

The CDR3 has 13 amino acids. Germline V gene sequence: CDR1 SGHRS, CDR2 YFSETQ. V was pared by 4 bases and J by 0 bases, with 0 bases of the junction left unmatched. The immunoSEQ assay was v3.0, run at survey level. The repertoire was sequenced with immunoSEQ multiplex PCR; TCRdb's copy has only in-frame clones and lacks some. Among fewer than 40,000 clones listed, around 97% were seen once. The V gene is TRBV5-1, the J gene TRBJ2-7; 8 nucleotides match TRBD1. The sequence was obtained from a young man with HIV. The starting material was unsorted PBMCs, obtained 6.9 years after starting antiretroviral therapy. Here the CDR3 DNA reads TGCGCCAGCAGCGGACAGGGCTCCTACGAGCAGTACTTC. Its protein is CASSGQGSYEQYF.